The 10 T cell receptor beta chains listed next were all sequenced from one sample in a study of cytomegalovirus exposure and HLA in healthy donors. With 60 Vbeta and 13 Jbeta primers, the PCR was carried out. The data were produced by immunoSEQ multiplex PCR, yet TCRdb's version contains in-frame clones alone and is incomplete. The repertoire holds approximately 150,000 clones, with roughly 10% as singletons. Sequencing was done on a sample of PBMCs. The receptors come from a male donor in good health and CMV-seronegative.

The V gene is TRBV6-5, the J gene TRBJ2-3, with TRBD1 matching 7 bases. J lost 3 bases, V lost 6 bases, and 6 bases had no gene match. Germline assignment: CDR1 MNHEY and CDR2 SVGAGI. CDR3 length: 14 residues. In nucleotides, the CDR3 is TGTGCCAGCAGGAGGGGACAGCTAACAGATACGCAGTATTTT. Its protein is CASRRGQLTDTQYF.

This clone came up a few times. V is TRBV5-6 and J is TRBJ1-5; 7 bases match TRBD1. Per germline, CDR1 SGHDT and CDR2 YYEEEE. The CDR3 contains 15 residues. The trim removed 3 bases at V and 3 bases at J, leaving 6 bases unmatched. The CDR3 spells CASSYGTADNQPQHF. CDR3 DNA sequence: TGTGCCAGCAGCTATGGGACAGCAGACAATCAGCCCCAGCATTTT.

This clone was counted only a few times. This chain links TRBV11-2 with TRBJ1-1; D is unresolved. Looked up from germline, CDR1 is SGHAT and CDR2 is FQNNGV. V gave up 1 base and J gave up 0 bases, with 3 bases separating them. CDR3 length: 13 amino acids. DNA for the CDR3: TGTGCCAGCAGCTTAGTAGTGAACACTGAAGCTTTCTTT. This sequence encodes CASSLVVNTEAFF.

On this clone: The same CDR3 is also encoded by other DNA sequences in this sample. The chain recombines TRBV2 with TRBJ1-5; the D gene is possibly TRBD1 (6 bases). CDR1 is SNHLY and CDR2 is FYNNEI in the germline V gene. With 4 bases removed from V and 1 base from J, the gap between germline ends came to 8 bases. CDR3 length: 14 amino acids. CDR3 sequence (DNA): TGTGCCAGCAGTGGGACAGCCAGCAATCAGCCCCAGCATTTT. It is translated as CASSGTASNQPQHF.

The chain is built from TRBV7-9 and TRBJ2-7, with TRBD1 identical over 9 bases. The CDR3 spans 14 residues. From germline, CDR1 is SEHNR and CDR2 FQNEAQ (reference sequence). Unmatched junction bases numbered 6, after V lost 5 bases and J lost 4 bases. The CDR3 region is CASSTGTGMYEQYF. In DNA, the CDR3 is TGTGCCAGCAGCACCGGGACAGGGATGTACGAGCAGTACTTC.

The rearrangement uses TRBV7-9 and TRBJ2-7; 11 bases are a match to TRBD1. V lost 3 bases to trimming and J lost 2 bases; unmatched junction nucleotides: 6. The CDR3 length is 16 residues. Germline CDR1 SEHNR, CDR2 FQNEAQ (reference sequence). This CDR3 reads CASSFSGTGGAYEQYF. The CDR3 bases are TGTGCCAGCAGCTTCTCCGGGACAGGGGGGGCCTACGAGCAGTACTTC.

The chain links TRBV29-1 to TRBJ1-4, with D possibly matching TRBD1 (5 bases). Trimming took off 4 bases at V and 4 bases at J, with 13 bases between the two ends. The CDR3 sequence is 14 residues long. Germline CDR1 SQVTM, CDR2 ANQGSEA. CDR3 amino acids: CSVVGGAFNEKLFF. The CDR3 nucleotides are TGCAGCGTTGTCGGAGGGGCCTTTAATGAAAAACTGTTTTTT.

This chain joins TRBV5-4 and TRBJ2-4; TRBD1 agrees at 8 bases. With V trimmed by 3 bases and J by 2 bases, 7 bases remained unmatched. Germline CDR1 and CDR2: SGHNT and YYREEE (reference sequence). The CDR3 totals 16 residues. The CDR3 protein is CASSWGTGVTKNIQYF. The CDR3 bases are TGTGCCAGCAGCTGGGGGACAGGAGTAACCAAAAACATTCAGTACTTC. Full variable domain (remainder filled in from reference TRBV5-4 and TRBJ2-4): ETGVTQSPTHLIKTRGQQVTLRCSSQSGHNTVSWYQQALGQGPQFIFQYYREEENGRGNFPPRFSGLQFPNYSSELNVNALELDDSALYLCASSWGTGVTKNIQYFGAGTRLSVL.

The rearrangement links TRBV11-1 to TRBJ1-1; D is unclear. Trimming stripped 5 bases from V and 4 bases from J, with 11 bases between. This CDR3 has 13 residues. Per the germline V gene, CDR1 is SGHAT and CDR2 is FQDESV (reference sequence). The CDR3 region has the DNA TGTGCCAGCAGCCCCGGGAGAAGCACTGAAGCTTTCTTT. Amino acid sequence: CASSPGRSTEAFF. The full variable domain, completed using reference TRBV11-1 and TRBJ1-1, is EAEVAQSPRYKITEKSQAVAFWCDPISGHATLYWYRQILGQGPELLVQFQDESVVDDSQLPKDRFSAERLKGVDSTLKIQPAELGDSAMYLCASSPGRSTEAFFGQGTRLTVV.

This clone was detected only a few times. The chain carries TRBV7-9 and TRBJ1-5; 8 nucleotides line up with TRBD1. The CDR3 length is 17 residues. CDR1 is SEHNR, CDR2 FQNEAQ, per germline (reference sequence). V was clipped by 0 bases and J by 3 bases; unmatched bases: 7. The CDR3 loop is CASSLAVRGQINQPQHF. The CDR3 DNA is TGTGCCAGCAGCTTAGCTGTCAGGGGGCAGATCAATCAGCCCCAGCATTTT.